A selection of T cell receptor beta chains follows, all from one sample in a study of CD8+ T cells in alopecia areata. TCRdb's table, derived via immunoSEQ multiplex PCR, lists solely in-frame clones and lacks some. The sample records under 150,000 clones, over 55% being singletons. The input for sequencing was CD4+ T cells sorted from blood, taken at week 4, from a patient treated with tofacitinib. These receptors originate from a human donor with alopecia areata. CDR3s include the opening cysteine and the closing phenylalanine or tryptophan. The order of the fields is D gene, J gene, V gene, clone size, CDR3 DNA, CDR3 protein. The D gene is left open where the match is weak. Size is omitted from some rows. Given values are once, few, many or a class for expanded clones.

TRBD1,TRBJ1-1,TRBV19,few,TGTGCCAGTTCTCACAGGGGGCAGAGGTCTTTCTTT,CASSHRGQRSFF
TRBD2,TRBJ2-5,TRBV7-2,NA,TGTGCCAGCAGCTTGGGCCTAGCGGGTAAAGAGACCCAGTACTTC,CASSLGLAGKETQYF
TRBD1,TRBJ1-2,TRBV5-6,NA,TGTGCCAGCAGCACCCGACAGGGAGATGGCTACACCTTC,CASSTRQGDGYTF
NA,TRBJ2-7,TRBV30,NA,TGTGCCTGGAGTGTACACAGGACGTACGAGCAGTACTTC,CAWSVHRTYEQYF
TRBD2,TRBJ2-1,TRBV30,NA,TGTGCCTGGGCGACTAGCGTCCTCCGGAATGAGCAGTTCTTC,CAWATSVLRNEQFF
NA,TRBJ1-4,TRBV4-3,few,TGCGCCAGCAGCCCCTTTAGGTCAGGCTACAATGAAAAACTGTTTTTT,CASSPFRSGYNEKLFF
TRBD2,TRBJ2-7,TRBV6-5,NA,TGTGCCAGCAGTTACTCACGGCTAGCGGGCTCCTACGAGCAGTACTTC,CASSYSRLAGSYEQYF
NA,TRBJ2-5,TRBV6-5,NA,TGTGCCAGCAGTGGGGACGGCCAGACCCAGTACTTC,CASSGDGQTQYF
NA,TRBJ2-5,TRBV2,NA,TGTGCCAGCAGAGAAGAGACCCAGTACTTC,CASREETQYF
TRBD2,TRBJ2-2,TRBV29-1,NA,TGCAGCCCTCTCGGGAGGGCCTCAACCCCTTTGAACACCGGGGAGCTGTTTTTT,CSPLGRASTPLNTGELFF
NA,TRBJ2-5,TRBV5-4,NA,TGTGCCAGCAGCAATCGGCCGGGAGTAGAGGAGACCCAGTACTTC,CASSNRPGVEETQYF
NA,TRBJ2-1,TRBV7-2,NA,TGTGCCAGCAGCTCTCGTATGGTTGAGCAGTTCTTC,CASSSRMVEQFF
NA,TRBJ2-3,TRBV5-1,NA,TGCGCCAGCAGCTTGGCCATAGTACGGAAGACAGATACGCAGTATTTT,CASSLAIVRKTDTQYF
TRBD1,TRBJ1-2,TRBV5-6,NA,TGTGCCAGCAGCTTTACAGGGGGCTCTTATGGCTACACCTTC,CASSFTGGSYGYTF
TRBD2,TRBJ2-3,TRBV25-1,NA,TGTGCCAGCATGGCCAGCGGGAGAACAGATACGCAGTATTTT,CASMASGRTDTQYF
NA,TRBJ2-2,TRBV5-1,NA,TGCGCCAGCAGCTTGGCCCCCGGGGGGGAGCTGTTTTTT,CASSLAPGGELFF
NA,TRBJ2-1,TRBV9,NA,TGTGCCAGCAGCAACTACAATGAGCAGTTCTTC,CASSNYNEQFF
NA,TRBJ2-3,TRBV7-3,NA,TGTGCCAGCAGGAATGCAATTGGGGCCAGCACGACTAGCACAGATACGCAGTATTTT,CASRNAIGASTTSTDTQYF
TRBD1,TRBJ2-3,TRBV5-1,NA,TGCGCCAGCAGCACAGGGGTCGGTACGCAGTATTTT,CASSTGVGTQYF
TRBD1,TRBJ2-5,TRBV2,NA,TGTGCCAGCAGACCGGACAGGACAGAGACCCAGTACTTC,CASRPDRTETQYF
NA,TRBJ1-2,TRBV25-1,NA,TGTGCCAGCAGTGAATCAGGGTGGTATGGCTACACCTTC,CASSESGWYGYTF
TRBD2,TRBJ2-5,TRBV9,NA,TGTGCCAGCAGCGTAGGGTTCAGCGGGGGAAGGGAGACCCAGTACTTC,CASSVGFSGGRETQYF
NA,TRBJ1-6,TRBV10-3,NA,TGTGCCATCAGAGAAAGCGGGGAATTTTCACCCCTCCACTTT,CAIRESGEFSPLHF
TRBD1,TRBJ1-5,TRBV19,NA,TGTGCCAGTTGGCCGGGACAGGGTGCGTGGACAAATCAGCCCCAGCATTTT,CASWPGQGAWTNQPQHF
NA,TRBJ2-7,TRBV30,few,TGTGCCTGGAGTGCCACCCGCCCGCCGATCGAGCAGTACTTC,CAWSATRPPIEQYF
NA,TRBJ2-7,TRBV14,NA,TGTGCCAGCAGCCAAAGCCACGAGCAGTACTTC,CASSQSHEQYF
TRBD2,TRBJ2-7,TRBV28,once,TGTGCCAGCAGTTTACAGCTAGCGGGAGGCTACGAGCAGTACTTC,CASSLQLAGGYEQYF
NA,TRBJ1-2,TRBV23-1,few,TGCGCCAGCAGTCCTGCCAACCGGGTTTATGGCTACACCTTC,CASSPANRVYGYTF
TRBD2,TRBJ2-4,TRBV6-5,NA,TGTGCCAGCAGTCCCGGGGGAGGGACCATTCAGTACTTC,CASSPGGGTIQYF
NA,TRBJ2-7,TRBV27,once,TGTGCCAGCAGTTTGCGGGCAGCCACCTACGAGCAGTACTTC,CASSLRAATYEQYF
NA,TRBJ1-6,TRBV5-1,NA,TGCGCCAGCAGCTCCGTCCCCCGGGACGGGAATTCACCCCTCCACTTT,CASSSVPRDGNSPLHF
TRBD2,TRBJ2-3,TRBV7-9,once,TGTGCCAGCAGCCAGACTAGCGGGAGGCCTTTCACAGATACGCAGTATTTT,CASSQTSGRPFTDTQYF
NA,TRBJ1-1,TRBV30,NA,TGTGCCTGGAGTGTACCCAGGGTAATGAACACTGAAGCTTTCTTT,CAWSVPRVMNTEAFF
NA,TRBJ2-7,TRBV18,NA,TGTGCCAGCTCACCACAGGACGGCTACGAGCAGTACTTC,CASSPQDGYEQYF
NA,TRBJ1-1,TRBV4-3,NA,TGCGCCAGCAGCCAAGGGGAGTGGGCCCGTGAAGCTTTCTTT,CASSQGEWAREAFF
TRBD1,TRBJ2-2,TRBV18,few,TGTGCCAGCTCACCAACGCGGACAGGGGGCTCGGTCGGGGAGCTGTTTTTT,CASSPTRTGGSVGELFF
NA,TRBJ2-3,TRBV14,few,TGTGCCAGCAGCCGGTTTAGCACAGATACGCAGTATTTT,CASSRFSTDTQYF
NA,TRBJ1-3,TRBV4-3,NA,TGCGCCAGCAGCCAAGATCAAGGGGCCCTTAGAAACACCATATATTTT,CASSQDQGALRNTIYF
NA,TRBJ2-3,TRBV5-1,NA,TGCGCCAGCAGCTTGGTCCAGGGAGGAGATACGCAGTATTTT,CASSLVQGGDTQYF
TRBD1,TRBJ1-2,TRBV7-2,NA,TGTGCCAGCAGCTTAGACAGGGGAAACTATGGCTACACCTTC,CASSLDRGNYGYTF
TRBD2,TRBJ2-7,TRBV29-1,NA,TGCAGCGTGCGACTAGCGGGATCTAGCTACGAGCAGTACTTC,CSVRLAGSSYEQYF
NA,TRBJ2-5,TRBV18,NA,TGTGCCAGCTCACGGGGCCTACAAGAGACCCAGTACTTC,CASSRGLQETQYF
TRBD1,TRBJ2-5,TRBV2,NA,TGTGCCAGCAGTGCCCGCCGGGACAGGGGGGAGACCCAGTACTTC,CASSARRDRGETQYF
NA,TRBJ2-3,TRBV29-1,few,TGCAGCGTAGAACAGGGCACAGATACGCAGTATTTT,CSVEQGTDTQYF
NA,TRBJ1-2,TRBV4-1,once,TGCGCCAGCAGCCAAGATGGGGGTACCTATGGCTACACCTTC,CASSQDGGTYGYTF
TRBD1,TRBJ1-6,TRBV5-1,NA,TGCGCCAGCAGCTTAGTAGGCGGGACAGGGGCCTCACCCCTCCACTTT,CASSLVGGTGASPLHF
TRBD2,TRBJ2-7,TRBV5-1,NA,TGCGCCAGCAGCGAGACTAGCGGGAGTGCCGAGCAGTACTTC,CASSETSGSAEQYF
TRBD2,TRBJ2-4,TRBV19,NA,TGTGCCAGTAGTATTCAGGGACTAGAATTGGACATTCAGTACTTC,CASSIQGLELDIQYF
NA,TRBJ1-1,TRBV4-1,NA,TGCGCCAGCAGCCAAGAAGACCAGGGCTGGAGAACTGAAGCTTTCTTT,CASSQEDQGWRTEAFF
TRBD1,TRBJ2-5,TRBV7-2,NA,TGTGCCAGCAGCGGACAGGTGGGGAGAGAGACCCAGTACTTC,CASSGQVGRETQYF
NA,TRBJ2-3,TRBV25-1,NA,TGTGCCAGCGCTTTCAGGGGAACAGATACGCAGTATTTT,CASAFRGTDTQYF
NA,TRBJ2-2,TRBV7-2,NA,TGTGCCAGCAGCCCGGGGGCAACGAACACCGGGGAGCTGTTTTTT,CASSPGATNTGELFF
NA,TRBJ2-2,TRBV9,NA,TGTGCCAGCAGCGTCCTTGGGGTTACCGGGGAGCTGTTTTTT,CASSVLGVTGELFF
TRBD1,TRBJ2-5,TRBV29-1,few,TGCAGCGTTGATTGGCAGGGGGCGAGAGAGACCCAGTACTTC,CSVDWQGARETQYF
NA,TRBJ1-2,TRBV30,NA,TGTGCCTGGAGTACAAGGGGGAAGGGCTACACCTTC,CAWSTRGKGYTF
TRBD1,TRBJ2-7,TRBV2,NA,TGTGCCAGCAAGGACAGGGTGCTTGATGCCTCCTACGAGCAGTACTTC,CASKDRVLDASYEQYF
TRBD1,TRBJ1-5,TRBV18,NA,TGTGCCAGCTCACCTGGACAGGGGGTCGGTCAGCCCCAGCATTTT,CASSPGQGVGQPQHF
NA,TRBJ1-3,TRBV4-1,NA,TGCGCCAGCAGCCAAGAATTTGGAAACACCATATATTTT,CASSQEFGNTIYF